The 29 T cell receptor beta chains in this list originate from one sample, sequenced in a study of OX40 agonist ivuxolimab in advanced cancers. Using immunoSEQ multiplex PCR, the repertoire was profiled, and TCRdb retains in-frame clones only, with some absent. The sample lists tens of thousands of clones; 90% to 95% were seen once. Sample: CD4+ or CD8+ T cells sorted from blood, taken in a trial of the OX40 agonist ivuxolimab. These receptors all stem from an adult with an advanced solid tumor such as melanoma, head and neck, liver or kidney cancer.

Here the CDR3 DNA reads TGTGCCAGCAGTTATCTTCCGCGGGGGGATTACAATGAGCAGTTCTTC. It specifies CASSYLPRGDYNEQFF. The chain employs TRBV6-5 and TRBJ2-1; 8 bases are a match to TRBD2. The ends lost 3 bases at V and 4 bases at J; junction bases unmatched: 8. CDR3 length: 16 residues. CDR1 is MNHEY, CDR2 SVGAGI, per germline.

This clone was detected a few times. The chain combines TRBV6-4 with TRBJ1-5, with 8 bases fitting TRBD1. Germline V gene sequence: CDR1 MRHNA, CDR2 SNTAGT. The CDR3 covers 18 residues. With 4 bases clipped from V and 2 bases from J, the junction kept 13 bases outside the gene matches. The DNA of the CDR3 is TGTGCCAGCAGTGCCGACAGGGGCCTGGGAGGGGGCAATCAGCCCCAGCATTTT. Translating it yields CASSADRGLGGGNQPQHF.

The J gene is TRBJ2-7, the V gene TRBV19, with 9 bases lining up with TRBD1. The CDR3 is made up of 14 amino acids. V trimming: 4 bases; J trimming: 12 bases; junction bases outside the gene matches: 13. CDR1 LNHDA and CDR2 SQIVND come from the germline V gene (reference sequence). This chain's CDR3 is CASSTPGQGGSWYF. For the CDR3, the DNA is TGTGCCAGTAGTACACCGGGACAGGGTGGGTCGTGGTACTTC.

This chain joins TRBV5-1 and TRBJ1-4; tentatively, D is TRBD1 (5 bases). Trimming removed 0 bases at V and 2 bases at J, with 8 bases between. Germline V gene sequence: CDR1 SGHRS, CDR2 YFSETQ. The CDR3 sequence is 15 residues long. CDR3 sequence reads: CASSLVAGTNEKLFF. CDR3 nucleotides: TGCGCCAGCAGCTTGGTTGCAGGGACTAATGAAAAACTGTTTTTT. Using reference TRBV5-1 and TRBJ1-4 for the parts outside the CDR3, the full variable domain is KAGVTQTPRYLIKTRGQQVTLSCSPISGHRSVSWYQQTPGQGLQFLFEYFSETQRNKGNFPGRFSGRQFSNSRSEMNVSTLELGDSALYLCASSLVAGTNEKLFFGSGTQLSVL.

The rearrangement joins TRBV6-5 to TRBJ1-5, with D tentatively TRBD1 (5 bases). The CDR3 loop spans 13 amino acids. With 7 bases removed from V and 3 bases from J, the gap between germline ends came to 10 bases. Germline V gene data show CDR1 as MNHEY and CDR2 as SVGAGI. In DNA, the CDR3 is TGTGCCAGCATATCGGGGCCCAATCAGCCCCAGCATTTT. It translates to CASISGPNQPQHF.

The genes are TRBV19 and TRBJ2-7; the match to TRBD2 covers 7 bases. V lost 3 bases to trimming and J lost 2 bases; unmatched junction nucleotides: 4. The CDR3 spans 14 residues. Germline assignment: CDR1 LNHDA and CDR2 SQIVND (reference sequence). CDR3 coding DNA: TGTGCCAGTAGTATGGTCCTAGCGGCCTACGAGCAGTACTTC. It translates to CASSMVLAAYEQYF. Variable domain in full (rest from reference TRBV19 and TRBJ2-7): DGGITQSPKYLFRKEGQNVTLSCEQNLNHDAMYWYRQDPGQGLRLIYYSQIVNDFQKGDIAEGYSVSREKKESFPLTVTSAQKNPTAFYLCASSMVLAAYEQYFGPGTRLTVT.

In DNA form, the CDR3 reads TGCAGCGTCCAACAGGGGTTGGAGACCCAGTACTTC. Translation: CSVQQGLETQYF. The chain employs TRBV29-1 and TRBJ2-5; 7 positions agree with TRBD1. With V trimmed by 6 bases and J by 5 bases, 6 bases remained unmatched. The CDR3 totals 12 residues. In germline, CDR1 is SQVTM, CDR2 ANQGSEA.

This chain joins TRBV7-2 and TRBJ1-2; D uncertain. CDR1 and CDR2 from the germline V gene are SGHTA and FQGNSA. The CDR3 runs to 15 residues. The V and J ends lost 1 base and 7 bases respectively, with 16 bases between them. For the CDR3, the DNA is TGTGCCAGCAGCTTAGGGTTTACGGGATATGGTGGCTACACCTTC. Translating gives CASSLGFTGYGGYTF.

This rearrangement joins TRBV4-1 to TRBJ2-1; D might be TRBD1 or TRBD2, each matching 7 bases. With 4 bases removed from V and 7 bases from J, the gap between germline ends came to 20 bases. The CDR3 loop spans 16 amino acids. Looked up from germline, CDR1 is MGHRA and CDR2 is YSYEKL. The CDR3 region is CASSRPQGGGLNEQFF. Here the CDR3 DNA reads TGCGCCAGCAGCCGACCGCAGGGGGGAGGGTTGAATGAGCAGTTCTTC.

The chain recombines TRBV6-1 with TRBJ2-6; D might be TRBD1 (5 bases). The ends were cut back, 7 bases at V and 2 bases at J, with 6 bases in the middle. The germline V gene encodes CDR1 MNHNS and CDR2 SASEGT. CDR3 length: 13 residues. The chain's CDR3 is CASTGPGANVLTF. The CDR3 nucleotides read TGTGCCAGCACAGGGCCTGGGGCCAACGTCCTGACTTTC.

The CDR3 coding sequence is TGTGCCAGCAGCTCGGGGCCCCGGACTAGCGTATTCCATGAGCAGTTCTTC. It yields the protein CASSSGPRTSVFHEQFF. The chain joins TRBV11-2 to TRBJ2-1; 9 bases agree with TRBD2. CDR3 size: 17 residues. Unmatched junction bases numbered 15, after V lost 4 bases and J lost 8 bases. Germline-derived CDR1 and CDR2 are SGHAT and FQNNGV. Supplemented by reference TRBV11-2 and TRBJ2-1, the full variable domain reads EAGVAQSPRYKIIEKRQSVAFWCNPISGHATLYWYQQILGQGPKLLIQFQNNGVVDDSQLPKDRFSAERLKGVDSTLKIQPAKLEDSAVYLCASSSGPRTSVFHEQFFGPGTRLTVL.

The chain is built from TRBV2 and TRBJ1-1; TRBD1 matches 9 bases. V shed 4 bases and J 5 bases; nucleotides not matched to a gene: 8. The CDR3 consists of 15 residues. In germline, CDR1 is SNHLY, CDR2 FYNNEI. The CDR3 coding sequence is TGTGCCAGCAGTGGGGATCTAGACAGGGGGACTGAAGCTTTCTTT. Amino acids: CASSGDLDRGTEAFF.

This chain links TRBV4-3 with TRBJ2-7, with 10 bases aligning to TRBD1. V shed 0 bases, J shed 0 bases, and the junction held 8 bases outside the gene matches. The CDR3 consists of 18 residues. CDR1 is LGHNA and CDR2 is YSLEER in the germline V gene. CDR3 residues: CASSQDRQGAMSSYEQYF. The CDR3, as DNA: TGCGCCAGCAGCCAAGATAGACAGGGGGCGATGAGCTCCTACGAGCAGTACTTC.

J is TRBJ1-5 and V is TRBV27, with 7 bases matching TRBD1. The CDR3 spans 16 residues. V was clipped by 6 bases and J by 2 bases; unmatched bases: 10. Germline lookup yields CDR1 MNHEY and CDR2 SMNVEV (reference sequence). The CDR3 is CASRFAGGDRNQPQHF. The CDR3 bases are TGTGCCAGCAGGTTTGCAGGGGGGGATCGCAATCAGCCCCAGCATTTT.

V and J are TRBV2 and TRBJ1-2; maybe TRBD1 (5 bases). The V end was cut by 7 bases, the J end by 5 bases, with 14 bases between. CDR3 length: 13 amino acids. The germline V gene encodes CDR1 SNHLY and CDR2 FYNNEI. The CDR3 region has the DNA TGTGCCAGCACCCAAAGACAGCAGTATGGCTACACCTTC. As protein: CASTQRQQYGYTF.

The chain employs TRBV27 and TRBJ2-1; 12 nucleotides line up with TRBD2. The V and J ends lost 3 bases and 7 bases, in that order; junction bases with no gene match: 13. The CDR3 has 18 amino acids. Per the germline V gene, CDR1 is MNHEY and CDR2 is SMNVEV (reference sequence). CDR3 protein: CASSFTPRLAGVGNEQFF. The CDR3 coding sequence is TGTGCCAGCAGTTTTACCCCGAGACTAGCGGGAGTAGGGAATGAGCAGTTCTTC.

This rearrangement joins TRBV6-1 to TRBJ2-5; D not certain. Germline CDR1 and CDR2: MNHNS and SASEGT. The CDR3 runs to 14 residues. V shed 6 bases and J shed 5 bases, with 16 bases lying between them. The CDR3 region has the DNA TGTGCCAGCAGGGAAATAACCCTGGGGGAGACCCAGTACTTC. As protein: CASREITLGETQYF.

The genes are TRBV5-1 and TRBJ2-6; D call uncertain. V was clipped by 0 bases and J by 0 bases, with 10 bases between them. Germline CDR1 reads SGHRS; CDR2 reads YFSETQ. The CDR3 spans 17 residues. The DNA for the CDR3 is TGCGCCAGCAGCTTGGCCCCGGCGACCTCTGGGGCCAACGTCCTGACTTTC. Translation gives CASSLAPATSGANVLTF.

The chain joins TRBV5-6 to TRBJ1-1; D ambiguous. The CDR3 spans 14 residues. V was shortened by 5 bases and J by 5 bases, with 16 bases between the two germline ends. Germline lookup yields CDR1 SGHDT and CDR2 YYEEEE. The CDR3 bases are TGTGCCAGCAGTATCAGAGGGTTTAATACTGAAGCTTTCTTT. The encoded protein is CASSIRGFNTEAFF.

The chain couples TRBV5-5 to TRBJ1-1; D might be TRBD1 (6 bases). CDR1 SGHKS and CDR2 YYEKEE come from the germline V gene (reference sequence). V shed 4 bases and J shed 4 bases, with 17 bases lying between them. The CDR3 totals 15 residues. The DNA for the CDR3 is TGTGCCAGCAGCGCCTCGGGACACCCAAGCACTGAAGCTTTCTTT. Translated, it gives CASSASGHPSTEAFF.

The genes are TRBV7-2 and TRBJ2-7, with unresolved D. The CDR3 runs 14 residues. With 3 bases removed from V and 5 bases from J, the gap between germline ends came to 14 bases. Germline V gives CDR1 SGHTA, CDR2 FQGNSA. The CDR3: CASSLSSTYNEQYF. The CDR3, as DNA: TGTGCCAGCAGCTTGTCTTCGACTTACAACGAGCAGTACTTC.

The chain combines TRBV10-3 with TRBJ2-5, with TRBD2 matching 15 bases. J lost 5 bases, V lost 4 bases, and 11 bases had no gene match. The CDR3 runs to 18 residues. CDR1 and CDR2 from the germline V gene are ENHRY and SYGVKD. DNA for the CDR3: TGTGCCATCAGTGTAGCAGGGACTAGCGGGAGGAAGGGGGAGACCCAGTACTTC. Translated, it gives CAISVAGTSGRKGETQYF.

DNA of the CDR3: TGTGCCAGCTCACCATCGGGAGGGCTTGCCGGGGAGCTGTTTTTT. This codes for CASSPSGGLAGELFF. The chain carries TRBV18 and TRBJ2-2; 8 nucleotides line up with TRBD2. Germline V CDR1 and CDR2: KGHSH, LQKENI. J lost 6 bases, V lost 2 bases, and 5 bases had no gene match. The CDR3 consists of 15 residues.

The chain employs TRBV30 and TRBJ2-1; D call uncertain. The germline gives CDR1 GTSNPN, CDR2 SVGIG (reference sequence). V shed 0 bases and J shed 13 bases, with 13 bases lying between them. The CDR3 spans 12 residues. The DNA for the CDR3 is TGTGCCTGGAGTGTACTCGACCGAAACCAGTTCTTC. Encoded protein: CAWSVLDRNQFF.

This sequence joins TRBV30 and TRBJ2-5; no definite D call. The CDR3 loop spans 12 amino acids. The germline V gene encodes CDR1 GTSNPN and CDR2 SVGIG (reference sequence). V shed 2 bases and J shed 4 bases, with 8 bases lying between them. CDR3 nucleotide sequence: TGTGCCTGGAGTACCACTCTAGAGACCCAGTACTTC. It encodes CAWSTTLETQYF.

This sequence joins TRBV5-3 and TRBJ2-3; 12 nucleotides match TRBD2. TRBV5-3 is treated as an ORF (open reading frame) with a function not yet certain. Trimming took 0 bases from V and 3 from J; bases not matched to a gene: 11. CDR3 length equals 19 residues. The CDR3 region has the DNA TGTGCCAGAAGCTTGGGAACTAGCGGGAGGAAGGAAAAAACAGATACGCAGTATTTT. This codes for CARSLGTSGRKEKTDTQYF.

The rearrangement uses TRBV28 and TRBJ1-2; 10 nucleotides align to TRBD1. CDR1 and CDR2 (germline): MDHEN, SYDVKM. V lost 6 bases to trimming and J lost 8 bases; unmatched junction nucleotides: 12. There are 15 residues in the CDR3. This CDR3 is CASSTHGGQGKGYTF. The CDR3 DNA follows: TGTGCCAGCAGCACCCATGGGGGACAGGGGAAGGGCTACACCTTC.

V usage is TRBV7-9 and J usage is TRBJ2-5; possibly TRBD2 for D (6 bases). The better agreement between TRBJ2-7 and the DNA end casts doubt on the J call. CDR1 is SEHNR and CDR2 is FQNEAQ in the germline V gene (reference sequence). This CDR3 region has 13 residues. The CDR3 nucleotides are TGTGCCAGCAGCCGACTAGACGGTTACGAGCAGTACTTC. Protein sequence: CASSRLDGYEQYF.

This rearrangement joins TRBV10-3 to TRBJ2-5, with D possibly TRBD2 on 6 matching bases. Trimming stripped 0 bases from V and 4 bases from J, with 9 bases between. The CDR3 loop spans 14 amino acids. Looked up from germline, CDR1 is ENHRY and CDR2 is SYGVKD. The CDR3 DNA is TGTGCCATCAGTGAGTCGGAGGGTGGAGAGACCCAGTACTTC. This encodes CAISESEGGETQYF.